Described below is a single TCR beta chain sequence and its context. These data come from a study of OX40 agonist ivuxolimab in advanced cancers. This table comes from immunoSEQ multiplex PCR, and its TCRdb copy is limited to in-frame clones, with some not included. The sample holds roughly 20,000 clones, around 80% seen once. This sequence was found in an adult with an advanced solid tumor such as melanoma, head and neck, liver or kidney cancer. Sequencing was performed on CD4+ or CD8+ T cells sorted from blood, taken in a trial of the OX40 agonist ivuxolimab.

CDR3 protein: CASQRRALPYEQYF. The CDR3, as DNA: TGTGCCAGCCAACGACGAGCCTTACCCTACGAGCAGTACTTC. The chain uses TRBV5-6 and TRBJ2-7; D ambiguous. The CDR3 sequence is 14 residues long. Germline V gene sequence: CDR1 SGHDT, CDR2 YYEEEE. V was shortened by 7 bases and J by 2 bases, with 16 bases between the two germline ends.